This T cell receptor beta chain emerged from a study of early T cells in non-severe SARS-CoV-2 infection. About the research overall: Unpaired chains resulted from sequencing bulk RNA of unsorted whole blood.

Trimming pared 4 bases from V and 10 bases from J, leaving 12 bases between. The CDR3 length is 12 residues. Looked up from germline, CDR1 is SGHRS and CDR2 is YFSETQ. Study-wide results and caveats: VDJdb matching skewed toward anti-spike CD8 responses, missing private and CD4 specificities.

In the library, individual cDNA molecules carried attached unique molecular identifiers. From the 5' RACE reads, TCRdb called clonotypes with MiXCR, one entry per CDR3 protein. The table includes around 66,000 distinct CDR3 sequences, more than 5.5% detected once. This clonotype was found many times. Its antigen is still unknown. The specimen was whole blood, collected at baseline. The V and J genes are TRBV5-1 and TRBJ2-1; unclear D gene. The receptor was derived from an adult who was a healthcare worker with PCR-confirmed SARS-CoV-2 infection or an uninfected control (not recorded which). The CDR3 sequence is CASSPTLREQFF. DNA of the CDR3: TGCGCCAGCAGCCCGACACTAAGGGAGCAGTTCTTC.